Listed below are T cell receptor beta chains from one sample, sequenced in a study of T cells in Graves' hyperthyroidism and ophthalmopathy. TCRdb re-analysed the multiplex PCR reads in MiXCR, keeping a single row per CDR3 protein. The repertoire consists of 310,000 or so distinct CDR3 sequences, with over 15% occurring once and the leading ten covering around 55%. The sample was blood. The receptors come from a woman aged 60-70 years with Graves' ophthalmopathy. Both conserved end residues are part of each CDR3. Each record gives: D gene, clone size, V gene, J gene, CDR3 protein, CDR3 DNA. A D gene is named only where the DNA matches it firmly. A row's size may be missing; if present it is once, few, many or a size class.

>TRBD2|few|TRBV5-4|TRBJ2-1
CASSPRGGVNEQFF
TGTGCCAGCAGCCCAAGGGGAGGGGTCAATGAGCAGTTCTTC
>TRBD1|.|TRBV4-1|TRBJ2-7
CASSHNTGTGGTYEQYF
TGCGCCAGCAGCCATAATACCGGGACAGGGGGGACCTACGAGCAGTACTTC
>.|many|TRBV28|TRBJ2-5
CASSLWALQETQYF
TGTGCCAGCAGTTTATGGGCACTTCAAGAGACCCAGTACTTC
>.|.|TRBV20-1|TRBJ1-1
CSARRALELGAFF
TGCAGTGCTAGGAGGGCCCTCGAATTGGGCGCTTTCTTT
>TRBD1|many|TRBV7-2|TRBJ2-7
CASSRQGLSYEQYF
TGTGCCAGCAGCCGACAGGGGCTGTCCTACGAGCAGTACTTC
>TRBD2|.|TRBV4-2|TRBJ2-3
CASSRELKAGARTDTQYF
TGTGCCAGCAGCCGAGAGCTCAAAGCGGGGGCCCGCACAGATACGCAGTATTTT
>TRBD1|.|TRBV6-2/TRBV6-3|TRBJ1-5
CASSYSSGTGNQPQHF
TGTGCCAGCAGTTACTCGAGTGGGACAGGGAATCAGCCCCAGCATTTT
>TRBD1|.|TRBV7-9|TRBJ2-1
CASSWTGGPGEQFF
TGTGCCAGCAGCTGGACAGGGGGTCCGGGTGAGCAGTTCTTC
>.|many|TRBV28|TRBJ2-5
CASSTRIETQYF
TGTGCCAGCAGTACAAGAATTGAGACCCAGTACTTC
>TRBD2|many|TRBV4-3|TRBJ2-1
CASSQDYLAGTNEQFF
TGCGCCAGCAGCCAAGATTACCTAGCGGGCACGAATGAGCAGTTCTTC
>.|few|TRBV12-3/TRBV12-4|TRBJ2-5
CASSRQVGQETQYF
TGTGCCAGCAGCCGACAGGTGGGACAAGAGACCCAGTACTTC
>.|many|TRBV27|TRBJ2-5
CASSDSPGTFSETQYF
TGTGCCAGCAGTGATTCACCCGGGACATTTTCCGAGACCCAGTACTTC
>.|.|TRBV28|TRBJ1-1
CASSRLKTEAFF
TGTGCCAGCAGTCGATTAAAAACTGAAGCTTTCTTT
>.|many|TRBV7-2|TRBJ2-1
CASSPYGSYNEQFF
TGTGCCAGCAGCCCGTACGGCTCCTACAATGAGCAGTTCTTC
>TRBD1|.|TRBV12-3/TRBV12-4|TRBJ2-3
CASSLVQGASADTQYF
TGTGCCAGCAGTTTAGTACAGGGGGCGTCTGCAGATACGCAGTATTTT
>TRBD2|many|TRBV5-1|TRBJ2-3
CASSTGTTHTDTQYF
TGCGCCAGCAGCACCGGGACTACCCACACAGATACGCAGTATTTT
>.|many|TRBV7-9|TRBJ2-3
CASSSRVYTDTQYF
TGTGCCAGCAGCTCCCGGGTCTACACAGATACGCAGTATTTT
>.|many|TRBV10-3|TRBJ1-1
CAIRSGNTEAFF
TGTGCCATCAGATCAGGGAACACTGAAGCTTTCTTT
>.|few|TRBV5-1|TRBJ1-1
CASSLDVETEAFF
TGCGCCAGCAGCTTGGATGTGGAGACTGAAGCTTTCTTT
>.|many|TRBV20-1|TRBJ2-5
CSARDYREWAQYF
TGCAGTGCTAGAGATTACAGGGAATGGGCCCAGTACTTC
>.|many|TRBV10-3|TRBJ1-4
CAIRGQDNEKLFF
TGTGCCATCAGGGGTCAGGATAATGAAAAACTGTTTTTT
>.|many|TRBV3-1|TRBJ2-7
CASSQPGGEQYF
TGTGCCAGCAGCCAACCTGGTGGCGAGCAGTACTTC
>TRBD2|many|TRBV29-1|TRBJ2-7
CSVEEASGSYEQYF
TGCAGCGTTGAAGAGGCTAGCGGGAGTTACGAGCAGTACTTC
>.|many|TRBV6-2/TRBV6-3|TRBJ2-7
CASSWDVGYEQYF
TGTGCCAGCAGTTGGGACGTTGGCTACGAGCAGTACTTC
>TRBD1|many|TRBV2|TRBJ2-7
CASRDGTGYEQYF
TGTGCCAGCAGGGATGGGACAGGGTACGAGCAGTACTTC
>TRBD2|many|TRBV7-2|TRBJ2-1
CASSSTSGNEQFF
TGTGCCAGCAGCTCAACTAGCGGGAATGAGCAGTTCTTC
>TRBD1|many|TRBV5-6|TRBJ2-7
CASQGEQYSYEQYF
TGTGCCAGCCAGGGGGAACAGTACTCCTACGAGCAGTACTTC
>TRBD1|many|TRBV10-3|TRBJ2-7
CAIRVDRGRTYEQYF
TGTGCCATCAGAGTCGACAGGGGAAGGACCTACGAGCAGTACTTC
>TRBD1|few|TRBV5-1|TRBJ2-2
CASNGQGASNTGELFF
TGCGCCAGCAACGGACAGGGGGCTTCGAACACCGGGGAGCTGTTTTTT
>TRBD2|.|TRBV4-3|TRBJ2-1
CASSPGAGGNEQFF
TGCGCCAGCAGCCCCGGAGCGGGGGGCAATGAGCAGTTCTTC
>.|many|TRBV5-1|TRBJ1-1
CASSGDSRPLNTEAFF
TGCGCCAGCAGCGGGGACTCCCGCCCCCTGAACACTGAAGCTTTCTTT
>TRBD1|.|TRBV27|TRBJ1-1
CASRIGTGVANTEAFF
TGTGCCAGCAGAATAGGGACAGGTGTTGCGAACACTGAAGCTTTCTTT
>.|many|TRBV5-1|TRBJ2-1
CASSTDRITYNEQFF
TGCGCCAGCAGCACAGACAGGATTACCTACAATGAGCAGTTCTTC
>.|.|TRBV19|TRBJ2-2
CASSIDETRRGGELFF
TGTGCCAGTAGTATAGACGAGACCAGAAGAGGCGGGGAGCTGTTTTTT
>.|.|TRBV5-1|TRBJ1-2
CASSLVLSLINYGYTF
TGCGCCAGCAGCTTAGTCTTATCTTTAATTAACTATGGCTACACCTTC
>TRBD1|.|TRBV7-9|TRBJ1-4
CASSLDDRVFPEKLFF
TGTGCCAGCAGCTTAGACGACAGGGTGTTCCCCGAAAAACTGTTTTTT
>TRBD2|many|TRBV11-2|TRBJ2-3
CASSAWRRGATTDTQYF
TGTGCCAGCAGCGCCTGGCGGCGGGGGGCAACCACAGATACGCAGTATTTT
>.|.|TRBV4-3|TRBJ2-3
CASSQDLAGGGTDTQYF
TGCGCCAGCAGCCAAGATCTCGCGGGTGGGGGCACAGATACGCAGTATTTT
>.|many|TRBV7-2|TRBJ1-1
CASSLAEGMYTEAFF
TGTGCCAGCAGCTTAGCGGAGGGTATGTACACTGAAGCTTTCTTT
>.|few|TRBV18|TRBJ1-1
CASSPDVVGSTEAFF
TGTGCCAGCTCACCGGACGTGGTAGGGAGCACTGAAGCTTTCTTT
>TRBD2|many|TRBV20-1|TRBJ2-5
CSARFSGVRGTQYF
TGCAGTGCTAGATTTAGCGGGGTGAGGGGGACCCAGTACTTC
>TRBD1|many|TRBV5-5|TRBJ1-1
CASSFDRVNTEAFF
TGTGCCAGCAGCTTCGACAGGGTGAACACTGAAGCTTTCTTT
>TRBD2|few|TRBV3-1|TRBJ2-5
CASSPYTLAGHQETQYF
TGTGCCAGCAGCCCGTACACTCTAGCGGGGCACCAAGAGACCCAGTACTTC
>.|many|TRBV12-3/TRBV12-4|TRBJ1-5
CASSFGARSNQPQHF
TGTGCCAGCAGTTTTGGGGCTAGGAGCAATCAGCCCCAGCATTTT
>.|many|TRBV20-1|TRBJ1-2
CSARVPGVNGYTF
TGCAGTGCTAGAGTACCAGGGGTAAATGGCTACACCTTC
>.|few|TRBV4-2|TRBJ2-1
CASSQGLNVNEQFF
TGTGCCAGCAGCCAAGGGCTTAACGTCAATGAGCAGTTCTTC
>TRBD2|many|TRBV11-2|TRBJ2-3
CASSSDRLARSGTDTQYF
TGTGCCAGCAGCTCAGACCGACTAGCAAGGAGTGGCACAGATACGCAGTATTTT
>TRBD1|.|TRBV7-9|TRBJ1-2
CASSSYTGTGGAFGYGYTF
TGTGCCAGCAGCTCTTATACCGGGACAGGGGGCGCGTTCGGCTATGGCTACACCTTC
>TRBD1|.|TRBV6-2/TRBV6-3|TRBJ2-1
CASGAPGTGHEQLF
TGTGCCAGCGGAGCTCCCGGGACAGGGCATGAGCAGCTCTTC
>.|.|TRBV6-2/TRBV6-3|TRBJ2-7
CASKAGILPNEQYF
TGTGCCAGCAAAGCTGGGATACTTCCCAACGAGCAGTACTTC
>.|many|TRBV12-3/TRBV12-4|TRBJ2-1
CASSFSLVQFF
TGTGCCAGCAGCTTTTCACTGGTGCAGTTCTTC
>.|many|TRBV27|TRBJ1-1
CASSLHTIYRASNTEAFF
TGTGCCAGCAGTTTACACACAATATACAGGGCTTCGAACACTGAAGCTTTCTTT
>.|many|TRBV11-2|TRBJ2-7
CASSPRYGGRGGGLGYEQYF
TGTGCCAGCAGCCCCCGGTACGGAGGCCGGGGCGGGGGCTTAGGCTACGAGCAGTACTTC